This paragraph covers one T cell receptor beta chain sequence. The antigen it binds to is not known. No much larger clone is present one base from it, and per-base qualities are unavailable. The same CDR3 arises from other DNA sequences in this sample as well. This record comes from a study of shared clonotypes between healthy human individuals (dated by TCRdb to 2018 to 2021). Concerning the study at large: A couple of women and three men aged 18 to 49 years were included in the cohort. The study deeply sequenced blood TCR repertoires of about 5 healthy adults to estimate repertoire size and the extent of clonotype sharing between individuals. To increase sequencing depth and limit assay-specific biases, TCR repertoire library preparation and sequencing were carried out by different laboratories using diverse techniques. Per donor, three plates each were used for CD4 naive and CD4 memory, two for CD8 naive, and one for CD8 memory. Each donor's leukapheresis produced roughly between roughly 0.94 and 9.5 billion PBMCs. The full study reports these points: Naive subsets generally had larger estimated clonotype richness than memory subsets did. Even with the large sequencing depth, rarefaction of the sorted-subset datasets indicated that sequencing was incomplete. Based on pairwise subsampling, the degree of clonotype sharing among donors was expected to be affected by sequencing depth. Because the study included only a small number of donors, the genetic and exposure-history diversity represented was limited. When a few donors were compared, the shared fraction of clonotypes was 5% to 6.5% for naive CD4, approximately 3.3% for naive CD8, 2.3% for memory CD4, and approximately 0.4% for memory CD8. Sampling was restricted to blood, and TCR repertoires in tissues likely differ from the TCR repertoires found in blood. Higher generation probabilities were observed for clonotypes shared by all four sorted-subset donors than for non-shared clonotypes.

CD8 naive samples consisted of CD45RO-negative cells that were positively selected for CCR7, yielding a CD45RA+CCR7+ population without TemRA cells. Healthy HIV-negative adults with no recently reported acute infections or vaccinations were included as donors. All donors were Caucasian adults living in Nashville, Tennessee, USA. After blood collection by leukapheresis, PBMCs were isolated using Ficoll-Histopaque density gradient centrifugation and then cryopreserved in the vapor phase of liquid nitrogen. Analytical flow cytometry was used to check the purity and quantity of each magnetically sorted T cell population. Each sorted fraction had its genomic DNA isolated and then quantified by UV absorbance on a Nanodrop 2000c. The germline ends are 4 bases apart after V is trimmed by 3 bases and J by 2 bases. From the cysteine through the phenylalanine, the CDR3 covers 12 amino acids. The read is trimmed to its CDR3 DNA, 36 bases read in frame from base 1. Looking up the germline V gene (reference sequence) yields CDR1 SEHNR and CDR2 FQNEAQ.

Using the deep immunoSEQ assay, multiplex PCR amplified TCR CDR3 regions from genomic DNA. Extracted genomic DNA from each cell subset was spread evenly across all wells of several immunoSEQ 96-well plates, with each plate serving as a replicate. Each replicate PCR for sorted subsets received around 0.2 ug genomic DNA, equal to tens of thousands of T cell genomes. Purified libraries were quantified with a Qubit 3.0 fluorometer, sized on a Bioanalyzer 2100, and re-quantified with the KAPA Library Quantification kit. Each immunoSEQ 96-well plate was sequenced on its own single-read 150-cycle Illumina NextSeq 550 flow cell. From the authors' description of their analysis: Because the immunoSEQ output included only junctional sequences and no quality scores, the filtering could not be the same as the filtering used for full-length reads. To assign V/J genes and CDR3, sequences were annotated against IMGT germline references using PyIR, a Python wrapper for IgBLAST v1.9. Any read was removed if the V/J assignment was weak (E-value above 1e-6), the CDR3 was missing, or the read contained stop codons, out-of-frame junctions, or ambiguous translated residues. V3J clonotypes were defined by identical inferred V gene, J gene, and CDR3 amino acid sequence. Percentage overlap between repertoires was computed as shared unique clonotypes divided by the size of the smaller repertoire. Richness of each repertoire was evaluated using RTK rarefaction, the Chao1 estimator, and Recon v2.1 estimates of unobserved clonotypes. OLGA was used to compute generation probabilities for all TCRbeta clonotypes that the gDNA method yielded from a handful of donors. The immuneACCESS repertoire file appears here via TCRdb, limited to in-frame rearrangements. These files lack a portion of the clones; in checked studies, under half of the deficit traces to unresolved V genes, and the cause of the others is not known. That table gives V, J and clone size, and the DNA gave D and trimming. Present in this sample are 1.5 million to 2.5 million clones, about 95% of which were seen just once. The top ten clones comprise 0.95% to 1.5% of the sample.

The chain was built from TRBV7-9 and TRBJ1-1; confidence is insufficient to name the D gene. The sequenced sample consisted of naive CD8+ T cells sorted from blood. The cell subset or site label, read with the paper, signifies: CD45RA+CCR7+. This sequence was found in a man aged 18 to 29 in good health. The DNA sequence is TGTGCCAGCAGCTTTTCCAACACTGAAGCTTTCTTT. Its protein reads: CASSFSNTEAFF.